This T cell receptor beta chain was captured in a study of T cell responses to AZD1222 COVID-19 vaccine. Whole-study results and caveats: Just a handful of AZD1222 recipients tested seropositive at baseline. CD4 TCRs associated with vaccination spanned spike, dominating at 160-218 and 743-854. Possibly, clonal diversity was underestimated; donors were largely white British and included more females.

Details on this clone: Its antigen is unknown.

Generated by immunoSEQ multiplex PCR, the TCRdb table keeps only in-frame clones and is missing some. The table has around 120,000 clones, roughly nine tenths seen once. The CDR3 sequence is 15 residues long. CDR1 is SGHDN, CDR2 FVKESK, per germline. V shed 3 bases and J shed 1 base, with 9 bases lying between them. This specimen was peripheral blood, taken on day 0 of AZD1222 vaccination. This clonotype was obtained from an adult in good health. This rearrangement joins TRBV14 to TRBJ2-2; possibly TRBD1 for D (6 bases). The CDR3 loop is CASSQRQENTGELFF. For the CDR3, the DNA is TGTGCCAGCAGCCAGCGACAGGAGAACACCGGGGAGCTGTTTTTT.